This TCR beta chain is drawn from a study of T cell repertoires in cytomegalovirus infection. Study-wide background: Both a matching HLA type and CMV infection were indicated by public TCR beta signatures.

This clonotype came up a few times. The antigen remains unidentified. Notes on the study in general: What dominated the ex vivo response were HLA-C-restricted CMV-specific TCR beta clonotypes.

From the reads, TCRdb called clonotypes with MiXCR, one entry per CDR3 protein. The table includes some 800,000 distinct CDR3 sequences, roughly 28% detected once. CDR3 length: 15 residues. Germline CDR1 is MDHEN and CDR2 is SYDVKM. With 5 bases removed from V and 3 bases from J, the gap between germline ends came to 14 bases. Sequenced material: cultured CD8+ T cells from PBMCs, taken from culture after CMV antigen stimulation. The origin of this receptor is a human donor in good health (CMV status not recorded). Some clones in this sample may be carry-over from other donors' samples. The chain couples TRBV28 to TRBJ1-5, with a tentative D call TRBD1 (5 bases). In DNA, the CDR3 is TGTGCCAGCAGTATTCCGGGGCCGAACAATCAGCCCCAGCATTTT. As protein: CASSIPGPNNQPQHF. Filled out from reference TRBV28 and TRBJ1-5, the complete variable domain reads DVKVTQSSRYLVKRTGEKVFLECVQDMDHENMFWYRQDPGLGLRLIYFSYDVKMKEKGDIPEGYSVSREKKERFSLILESASTNQTSMYLCASSIPGPNNQPQHFGDGTRLSIL.